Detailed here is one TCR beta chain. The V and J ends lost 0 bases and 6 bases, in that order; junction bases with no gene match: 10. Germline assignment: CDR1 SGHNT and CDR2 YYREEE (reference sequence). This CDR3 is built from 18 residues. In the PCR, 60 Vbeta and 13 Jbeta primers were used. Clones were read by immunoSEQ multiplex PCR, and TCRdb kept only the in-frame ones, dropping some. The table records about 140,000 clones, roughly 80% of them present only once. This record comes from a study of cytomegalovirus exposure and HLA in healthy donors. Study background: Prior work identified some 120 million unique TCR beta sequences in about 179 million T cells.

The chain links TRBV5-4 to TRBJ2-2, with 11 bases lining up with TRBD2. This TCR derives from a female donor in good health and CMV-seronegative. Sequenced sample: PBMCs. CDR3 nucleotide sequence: TGTGCCAGCAGCTTGGGGTCAATTAGCGGGGGGGCCCCCGGGGAGCTGTTTTTT. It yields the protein CASSLGSISGGAPGELFF.